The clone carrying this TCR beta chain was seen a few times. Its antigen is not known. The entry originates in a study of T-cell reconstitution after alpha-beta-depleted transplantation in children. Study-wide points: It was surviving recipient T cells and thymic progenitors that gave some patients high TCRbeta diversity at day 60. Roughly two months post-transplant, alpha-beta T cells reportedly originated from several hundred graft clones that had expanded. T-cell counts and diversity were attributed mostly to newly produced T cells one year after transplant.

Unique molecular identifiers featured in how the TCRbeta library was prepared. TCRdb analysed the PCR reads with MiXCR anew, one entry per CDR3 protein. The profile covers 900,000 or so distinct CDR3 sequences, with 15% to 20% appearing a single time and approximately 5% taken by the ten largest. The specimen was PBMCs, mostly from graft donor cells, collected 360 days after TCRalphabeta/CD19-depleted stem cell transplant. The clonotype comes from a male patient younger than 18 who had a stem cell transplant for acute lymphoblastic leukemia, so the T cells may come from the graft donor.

CDR3 amino acids: CASIAGGLASYNEQFF. CDR3 bases: TGTGCCAGCATCGCCGGGGGACTAGCTTCCTACAATGAGCAGTTCTTC. V gene TRBV2 combines with J gene TRBJ2-1; 9 nucleotides match TRBD2. V shed 7 bases and J 1 base; nucleotides not matched to a gene: 8. CDR3 length: 16 residues. Looked up from germline, CDR1 is SNHLY and CDR2 is FYNNEI.